One sample yielded the 22 T cell receptor beta chains listed below, sequenced in a study of T cells in Graves' hyperthyroidism and ophthalmopathy. What was amplified from RNA transcripts were TCR beta CDR3 regions. With the HTBI primer set, the TCR CDR3 went through a first round of RT-PCR. TCRdb re-called the multiplex PCR reads with MiXCR, one entry per CDR3 protein. This table has more than 150,000 distinct CDR3 sequences, over 15% appearing once. The sequencing sample was made of blood. These receptors all come from a woman aged 50 to 60 with Graves' hyperthyroidism.

This clonotype was picked up many times. The V and J genes are TRBV4-3 and TRBJ1-1, with 10 nucleotides matching TRBD1. V gave up 2 bases and J gave up 5 bases; unmatched junction bases: 5. The CDR3 contains 15 residues. The germline V gene has CDR1 LGHNA and CDR2 YSLEER. CDR3 sequence (DNA): TGCGCCAGCAGCCAAACGACAGGGGGCAATACTGAAGCTTTCTTT. Amino acid sequence: CASSQTTGGNTEAFF.

This clonotype was observed at least ten times. The CDR3 spells CSVEIRQGSGDTQYF. The DNA for the CDR3 is TGCAGCGTTGAGATCCGACAGGGTTCGGGAGATACGCAGTATTTT. The chain combines TRBV29-1 with TRBJ2-3, with 7 bases lining up with TRBD1. Germline V CDR1 and CDR2: SQVTM, ANQGSEA. This CDR3 comprises 15 residues. V shed 3 bases and J 5 bases; nucleotides not matched to a gene: 11.

This clonotype was recorded many times. This rearrangement joins TRBV9 to TRBJ1-1; D uncertain. Germline V lookup: CDR1 SGDLS, CDR2 YYNGEE. The CDR3 consists of 13 residues. V was pared by 2 bases and J by 7 bases, with 12 bases between. The CDR3 region is CASSVNSELEAFF. CDR3 nucleotide sequence: TGTGCCAGCAGCGTTAACAGCGAACTTGAAGCTTTCTTT.

This clonotype was observed a handful of times. The chain is built from TRBV19 and TRBJ2-3; maybe TRBD2 (5 bases). Germline V gene data show CDR1 as LNHDA and CDR2 as SQIVND (reference sequence). The CDR3 runs to 13 residues. With 5 bases removed from V and 5 bases from J, the gap between germline ends came to 11 bases. The DNA for the CDR3 is TGTGCCAGTAGTCTCATAACTAGAGATACGCAGTATTTT. The encoded protein is CASSLITRDTQYF.

The sample holds a few counts of this clonotype. The rearrangement uses TRBV9 and TRBJ1-3, with D perhaps matching TRBD1 (6 bases). V was pared by 1 base and J by 4 bases, with 24 bases between. This CDR3 contains 19 residues. In germline, CDR1 is SGDLS, CDR2 YYNGEE. CDR3 amino acids: CASSVSLSEGGISGNTIYF. Here the CDR3 DNA reads TGTGCCAGCAGCGTATCCCTCTCGGAGGGGGGTATATCAGGAAACACCATATATTTT.

This clonotype was picked up many times. This chain links TRBV5-1 with TRBJ1-1; 7 bases agree with TRBD1. CDR1 and CDR2 (germline): SGHRS, YFSETQ. The V and J ends lost 4 bases and 5 bases, in that order; junction bases with no gene match: 5. The CDR3 extends over 13 amino acids. The CDR3 loop reads CASSIDRATEAFF. CDR3 nucleotide sequence: TGCGCCAGCAGCATCGACAGGGCTACTGAAGCTTTCTTT. The full variable domain, rest sourced from reference TRBV5-1 and TRBJ1-1, is KAGVTQTPRYLIKTRGQQVTLSCSPISGHRSVSWYQQTPGQGLQFLFEYFSETQRNKGNFPGRFSGRQFSNSRSEMNVSTLELGDSALYLCASSIDRATEAFFGQGTRLTVV.

This clonotype was recorded many times. The chain is built from TRBV15 and TRBJ1-1; no clear D. CDR1 LNHNV and CDR2 YYDKDF come from the germline V gene (reference sequence). This CDR3 has 13 residues. V lost 5 bases and J 4 bases, leaving 11 bases between the germline ends. The CDR3 DNA sequence: TGTGCCACCAGCTGGGGATTTGGCACTGAAGCTTTCTTT. Its protein product is CATSWGFGTEAFF.

This clonotype came up a few times. V is TRBV19 and J is TRBJ1-5; D not resolved. V shed 6 bases and J shed 2 bases, with 14 bases lying between them. This CDR3 has 15 residues. Germline assignment: CDR1 LNHDA and CDR2 SQIVND (reference sequence). The CDR3 here is CASRELLSGNQPQHF. In DNA, the CDR3 is TGTGCCAGTAGGGAACTTTTATCGGGCAATCAGCCCCAGCATTTT. Supplemented by reference TRBV19 and TRBJ1-5, the full variable domain reads DGGITQSPKYLFRKEGQNVTLSCEQNLNHDAMYWYRQDPGQGLRLIYYSQIVNDFQKGDIAEGYSVSREKKESFPLTVTSAQKNPTAFYLCASRELLSGNQPQHFGDGTRLSIL.

This clonotype was counted only a few times. This sequence may be a read error, since a much larger clone differs from it by one base. The conserved phenylalanine or tryptophan normally closing the CDR3 is absent here, so this likely arose from a read error. The gene calls are TRBV19 and TRBJ1-1; 11 bases agree with TRBD1. V shed 4 bases, J shed 4 bases, and the junction held 2 bases outside the gene matches. Germline CDR1 and CDR2: LNHDA and SQIVND (reference sequence). This CDR3 comprises 14 residues. This CDR3 is CASSRDRGSTEAFL. CDR3 in DNA: TGTGCCAGTAGTAGGGACAGGGGGAGCACTGAAGCTTTCCTT.

This clonotype was seen at least ten times. V gene TRBV28 combines with J gene TRBJ2-5, with 11 bases fitting TRBD2. Germline V gene sequence: CDR1 MDHEN, CDR2 SYDVKM. There are 17 residues in the CDR3. V trimming: 8 bases; J trimming: 1 base; junction bases outside the gene matches: 12. DNA of the CDR3: TGTGCCAGCGGTACTAGCGGGGGTTCCGCACCCCAAGAGACCCAGTACTTC. Its protein is CASGTSGGSAPQETQYF.

This clonotype was recorded many times. The J gene is TRBJ1-2, the V gene TRBV15, with D perhaps TRBD1 (6 bases). Germline V lookup: CDR1 LNHNV, CDR2 YYDKDF (reference sequence). V lost 1 base and J 5 bases, leaving 11 bases between the germline ends. CDR3 size: 14 residues. The CDR3 is CATSRGGQPYGYTF. The CDR3 region has the DNA TGTGCCACCAGCAGAGGAGGACAGCCTTATGGCTACACCTTC.

CDR3: CASSIMGNNEQFF. Written as DNA, the CDR3 is TGTGCCAGTAGTATAATGGGGAACAATGAGCAGTTCTTC. The V gene is TRBV19, the J gene TRBJ2-1, with D unclear. CDR1 is LNHDA and CDR2 is SQIVND in the germline V gene (reference sequence). V gave up 2 bases and J gave up 5 bases, with 7 bases separating them. The CDR3 extends over 13 amino acids. Looking up the rest from reference TRBV19 and TRBJ2-1 gives the full variable domain: DGGITQSPKYLFRKEGQNVTLSCEQNLNHDAMYWYRQDPGQGLRLIYYSQIVNDFQKGDIAEGYSVSREKKESFPLTVTSAQKNPTAFYLCASSIMGNNEQFFGPGTRLTVL.

The chain couples TRBV7-8 to TRBJ1-5; D is ambiguous. V was cut by 0 bases and J by 7 bases, with 10 bases left in between. Germline V CDR1 and CDR2: SGHVS, FQNEAQ. CDR3 size: 14 residues. The CDR3 reads CASSLASVSQPQHF. As DNA, the CDR3 is TGTGCCAGCAGCTTAGCTTCAGTTTCCCAGCCCCAGCATTTT.

There are many counts of this clonotype. This sequence joins TRBV18 and TRBJ2-7, with TRBD1 matching over 9 bases. The CDR3 is made up of 16 amino acids. Germline V gene sequence: CDR1 KGHSH, CDR2 LQKENI. V lost 4 bases and J lost 0; bases outside the gene matches: 7. The CDR3 is CASSLLGTGSSYEQYF. The CDR3 DNA reads TGTGCCAGCTCACTTCTCGGGACAGGGTCCTCCTACGAGCAGTACTTC.

With regard to this clonotype: It may be a read error: a sequence one base away is much more abundant. The rearrangement uses TRBV6-1 and TRBJ2-2; a weak D match, TRBD1 (6 bases). Germline CDR1 MNHNS, CDR2 SASEGT. V lost 7 bases and J 3 bases, leaving 15 bases between the germline ends. The CDR3 totals 15 residues. The CDR3 DNA sequence: TGTGCCAGCACCAGGGCAGGGGCCTACACCGGGGAGCTGTTTTTT. Protein product: CASTRAGAYTGELFF.

This clonotype occurred many times. This sequence joins TRBV5-8 and TRBJ2-7, with D hard to call. Per germline, CDR1 SGHTS and CDR2 YDEGEE. Trimming took 4 bases from V and 0 from J, leaving 17 bases between them. This CDR3 has 16 amino acids. The CDR3 protein is CASSPSTWGSSYEQYF. The DNA for the CDR3 is TGTGCCAGCAGCCCATCAACGTGGGGAAGCTCCTACGAGCAGTACTTC.

The chain recombines TRBV28 with TRBJ2-1; weak D call: TRBD2 (7 bases). V dropped 3 bases and J dropped 2 bases, with 17 bases sitting between them. Germline V gene sequence: CDR1 MDHEN, CDR2 SYDVKM. The CDR3 runs 17 residues. CDR3 protein: CASSLRGGRSAYNEQFF. The CDR3 coding sequence is TGTGCCAGCAGTTTGAGGGGGGGCCGAAGCGCCTACAATGAGCAGTTCTTC.

This clonotype has more than one count but fewer than ten. This chain connects TRBV4-3 to TRBJ1-3; D unresolved. Germline-derived CDR1 and CDR2 are LGHNA and YSLEER. This CDR3 comprises 18 residues. With 0 bases removed from V and 0 bases from J, the gap between germline ends came to 15 bases. The chain's CDR3 is CASSQDTDGPGSGNTIYF. CDR3 in DNA: TGCGCCAGCAGCCAAGATACGGACGGGCCCGGCTCTGGAAACACCATATATTTT.

This clonotype was seen ten or more times. The J gene is TRBJ2-7, the V gene TRBV2; 7 bases are a match to TRBD1. CDR3 length: 14 amino acids. Per germline, CDR1 SNHLY and CDR2 FYNNEI. J gave up 3 bases and V 3 bases, and 5 bases lay outside the gene matches. In nucleotides, the CDR3 is TGTGCCAGCAGTGACGAGACAGGGTTCTACGAGCAGTACTTC. Amino acids: CASSDETGFYEQYF.

This clonotype was seen repeatedly, ten times or more. J is TRBJ2-2 and V is TRBV7-3, with 8 bases fitting TRBD1. The CDR3 is 17 residues long. The junction had 6 bases not matched to a gene; V was cut back by 0 bases and J by 3 bases. CDR1 is SGHTA and CDR2 is FQGTGA in the germline V gene. CDR3 bases: TGTGCCAGCAGCTTAACGCCCCAGGGGGCGGACACCGGGGAGCTGTTTTTT. As protein: CASSLTPQGADTGELFF.

This clonotype was observed at least ten times. The chain employs TRBV27 and TRBJ2-1; no reliable D call. There are 15 residues in the CDR3. Trimming left V 3 bases short and J 5 bases short, with 14 bases between. Germline CDR1 and CDR2: MNHEY and SMNVEV (reference sequence). Here the CDR3 reads CASSFSHSADNEQFF. The CDR3 nucleotides are TGTGCCAGCAGTTTCTCCCACAGTGCAGACAATGAGCAGTTCTTC.

The sample holds a few counts of this clonotype. The chain links TRBV6-1 to TRBJ1-3, with D unresolved. Trimming removed 5 bases from V and 0 bases from J, with 14 bases in between. The CDR3 extends over 16 amino acids. Germline V CDR1 and CDR2: MNHNS, SASEGT. The DNA of the CDR3 is TGTGCCAGCAGTACGGGAGGACTAGGCTCTGGAAACACCATATATTTT. It encodes CASSTGGLGSGNTIYF.